The 22 T cell receptor beta chains in this list originate from one sample, sequenced in a study of T cells after yellow fever vaccination. Via MiXCR, TCRdb re-called the 5' RACE reads, giving one row per CDR3 protein. The sample records 50,000 or so distinct CDR3 sequences, roughly 7.4% being singletons. The input for sequencing was CD8+ T cells sorted from PBMCs, taken on the day of the first yellow fever vaccination. The receptors here all came from a man in his late teens or twenties who received the YFV17D yellow fever vaccine.

This clonotype was detected only a few times. The J gene is TRBJ2-7, the V gene TRBV4-1; no reliable D call. This CDR3 has 15 amino acids. Trimming left V 1 base short and J 0 bases short, with 10 bases between. In germline, CDR1 is MGHRA, CDR2 YSYEKL. CDR3: CASSQVSGSSYEQYF. The CDR3 nucleotides read TGCGCCAGCAGCCAAGTTTCAGGAAGCTCCTACGAGCAGTACTTC.

This clonotype was recorded at least ten times. This chain links TRBV7-2 with TRBJ2-7, with D perhaps TRBD2 (7 bases). The CDR3 is made up of 14 amino acids. Germline values: CDR1 SGHTA, CDR2 FQGNSA. The ends were cut back, 4 bases at V and 3 bases at J, with 13 bases in the middle. CDR3 sequence reads: CASSWSGEGYEQYF. Here the CDR3 DNA reads TGTGCCAGCAGCTGGTCAGGGGAGGGCTACGAGCAGTACTTC.

This sequence joins TRBV4-3 and TRBJ2-1, with D possibly TRBD2 on 5 matching bases. The CDR3 totals 17 residues. CDR1 and CDR2 from the germline V gene are LGHNA and YSLEER. Trimming left V 1 base short and J 2 bases short, with 15 bases between. The chain's CDR3 is CASSQGGGRGTYNEQFF. The CDR3 coding sequence is TGCGCCAGCAGCCAAGGAGGAGGACGGGGAACCTACAATGAGCAGTTCTTC.

This clonotype was seen ten or more times. This chain uses TRBV20-1 with TRBJ2-1; 10 bases fit TRBD2. The CDR3 totals 17 residues. Germline CDR1 and CDR2: DFQATT and SNEGSKA (reference sequence). The V gene end was trimmed by 3 bases and the J gene end by 0 bases; junction bases not matched to a gene: 8. The CDR3 bases are TGCAGTGCTAGTTGGGCTAGCGGGGGAAGCTCCTACAATGAGCAGTTCTTC. Residues: CSASWASGGSSYNEQFF.

Many counts were recorded for this clonotype. The V call is TRBV7-2, the J call TRBJ2-1, with TRBD2 matching 8 bases. CDR3 size: 15 residues. The junction had 7 bases not matched to a gene; V was cut back by 5 bases and J by 4 bases. Germline CDR1 and CDR2: SGHTA and FQGNSA. CDR3 in amino acids: CASSPRQREYNEQFF. CDR3 DNA sequence: TGTGCCAGCAGCCCCCGACAGCGGGAGTACAATGAGCAGTTCTTC.

This clonotype has just a few counts. This chain links TRBV7-2 with TRBJ1-2; TRBD1 agrees at 7 bases. Germline V gene sequence: CDR1 SGHTA, CDR2 FQGNSA. Unmatched junction bases numbered 3, after V lost 3 bases and J lost 5 bases. The CDR3 has 13 amino acids. The CDR3 spells CASSFGTDYGYTF. The CDR3 nucleotides read TGTGCCAGCAGCTTCGGGACAGATTATGGCTACACCTTC.

A few counts support this clonotype. The genes are TRBV10-3 and TRBJ2-7; the D gene could be TRBD1 or TRBD2 (5 bases each). V gave up 11 bases and J gave up 4 bases, with 21 bases separating them. Germline V lookup: CDR1 ENHRY, CDR2 SYGVKD. This CDR3 is 14 amino acids long. CDR3 nucleotide sequence: TGTGCCGCACAGGTCGGGGCTGGGGAATACGAGCAGTACTTC. Its protein product is CAAQVGAGEYEQYF.

The chain carries TRBV7-9 and TRBJ1-1; TRBD1 is a possible D gene (6 bases). V shed 5 bases and J shed 1 base, with 20 bases lying between them. CDR1 and CDR2 (germline): SEHNR, FQNEAQ (reference sequence). This CDR3 is 17 amino acids long. Here the CDR3 DNA reads TGTGCCAGCAGCCCAAGCGGGGGGCGGTTAGGGAACACTGAAGCTTTCTTT. Translated: CASSPSGGRLGNTEAFF.

Details on this clonotype: This may come from a read error, since a much larger clone is one base off. The chain is built from TRBV9 and TRBJ2-3, with a tentative D call TRBD2 (6 bases). Germline CDR1 SGDLS, CDR2 YYNGEE. The CDR3 sequence is 15 residues long. The CDR3: CASSVVGLPAETQYF. The DNA of the CDR3 is TGTGCCAGCAGCGTAGTAGGACTACCGGCAGAAACGCAGTATTTT.

This clonotype was recorded many times. V gene TRBV4-2 combines with J gene TRBJ2-1; TRBD2 agrees at 9 bases. Germline V lookup: CDR1 LGHNA, CDR2 YNFKEQ. With 8 bases clipped from V and 2 bases from J, the junction kept 7 bases outside the gene matches. This CDR3 region has 15 residues. The DNA of the CDR3 is TGTGCCAGCTTAAGCGGGGGGACAACCTACAATGAGCAGTTCTTC. This encodes CASLSGGTTYNEQFF.

The chain employs TRBV4-2 and TRBJ2-5, with D unresolved. V was pared by 0 bases and J by 2 bases, with 7 bases between. The CDR3 is made up of 14 amino acids. The germline gives CDR1 LGHNA, CDR2 YNFKEQ. The CDR3, as DNA: TGTGCCAGCAGCCAAGATGTCACTCAAGAGACCCAGTACTTC. Its protein is CASSQDVTQETQYF.

This clonotype has at least ten counts. The chain employs TRBV29-1 and TRBJ1-2, with D unresolved. Trimming took off 5 bases at V and 0 bases at J, with 7 bases between the two ends. The CDR3 is made up of 12 amino acids. Per germline, CDR1 SQVTM and CDR2 ANQGSEA. DNA of the CDR3: TGCAGCGTTACAACGGCTAACTATGGCTACACCTTC. It yields the protein CSVTTANYGYTF.

This clonotype was counted many times. V and J are TRBV7-6 and TRBJ2-1; tentatively, D is TRBD2 (7 bases). Per the germline V gene, CDR1 is SGHVS and CDR2 is FNYEAQ. CDR3 length equals 13 residues. The V and J ends lost 8 bases and 8 bases respectively, with 16 bases between them. CDR3 coding DNA: TGTGCCAGCCGGGGGGCCCTTTATGATGAGCAGTTCTTC. Its protein product is CASRGALYDEQFF.

The V and J genes are TRBV6-2 or TRBV6-3 and TRBJ2-1; D is tentatively TRBD1 or TRBD2 (5 bases each). From germline, CDR1 is MNHEY and CDR2 SVGEGT. The CDR3 consists of 14 residues. V was cut by 10 bases and J by 9 bases, with 22 bases left in between. The CDR3 here is CATGRWVWPREQFF. CDR3 nucleotide sequence: TGTGCCACGGGGCGTTGGGTGTGGCCCCGTGAGCAGTTCTTC.

This clonotype was recorded a few times. The chain carries TRBV7-9 and TRBJ2-7; 12 bases line up with TRBD2. Per the germline V gene, CDR1 is SEHNR and CDR2 is FQNEAQ (reference sequence). After removal of 5 bases from V and 0 bases from J, the junction contained 5 bases not matched to a gene. This CDR3 spans 16 amino acids. CDR3 in DNA: TGTGCCAGCAGCAACGGACTAGCGGGGCCCTCCTACGAGCAGTACTTC. It yields the protein CASSNGLAGPSYEQYF. Together with reference TRBV7-9 and TRBJ2-7, the CDR3 gives the full variable domain: DTGVSQNPRHKITKRGQNVTFRCDPISEHNRLYWYRQTLGQGPEFLTYFQNEAQLEKSRLLSDRFSAERPKGSFSTLEIQRTEQGDSAMYLCASSNGLAGPSYEQYFGPGTRLTVT.

This clonotype was detected many times. V and J are TRBV7-9 and TRBJ2-3, with 9 nucleotides matching TRBD1. The CDR3 contains 16 residues. The germline V gene encodes CDR1 SEHNR and CDR2 FQNEAQ (reference sequence). V dropped 4 bases and J dropped 0; count of bases not matched to a gene: 5. The CDR3 loop reads CASSSGQGSSTDTQYF. CDR3 bases: TGTGCCAGCAGCTCTGGACAGGGGTCTAGCACAGATACGCAGTATTTT.

This chain joins TRBV7-6 and TRBJ2-1; D is possibly TRBD1 (5 bases). The CDR3 covers 15 residues. In germline, CDR1 is SGHVS, CDR2 FNYEAQ. Trimming removed 7 bases at V and 2 bases at J, with 15 bases between. CDR3 in DNA: TGTGCCAGCACTACGCGCGCAGGGCCCTACAATGAGCAGTTCTTC. It specifies CASTTRAGPYNEQFF.

Ten or more counts support this clonotype. J is TRBJ2-5 and V is TRBV20-1; 7 bases are a match to TRBD1. CDR3 length equals 11 residues. The germline gives CDR1 DFQATT, CDR2 SNEGSKA (reference sequence). V dropped 6 bases and J dropped 5; count of bases not matched to a gene: 3. The CDR3 DNA sequence: TGCAGTGCAATCAGGGGGGAGACCCAGTACTTC. Residues: CSAIRGETQYF.

This clonotype came up many times. This chain links TRBV4-1 with TRBJ2-7, with 7 bases that match TRBD2. Germline CDR1 is MGHRA and CDR2 is YSYEKL. V was clipped by 7 bases and J by 0 bases; unmatched bases: 9. This CDR3 spans 15 amino acids. CDR3 protein: CASTLAGDSSYEQYF. CDR3 coding DNA: TGCGCCAGCACCTTGGCGGGGGATTCCTCCTACGAGCAGTACTTC.

This clonotype occurred a few times. This chain joins TRBV7-9 and TRBJ2-7; D unresolved. Looked up from germline, CDR1 is SEHNR and CDR2 is FQNEAQ (reference sequence). Trimming left V 4 bases short and J 0 bases short, with 7 bases between. This CDR3 spans 13 amino acids. The CDR3 coding sequence is TGTGCCAGCAGCTCCAGGAGCTCCTACGAGCAGTACGTC. Its protein is CASSSRSSYEQYV.

The chain couples TRBV12-3 or TRBV12-4 to TRBJ2-1, with D unclear. Trimming removed 3 bases at V and 9 bases at J, with 6 bases between. This CDR3 spans 11 amino acids. The CDR3 spells CASSFLVEQFF. For the CDR3, the DNA is TGTGCCAGCAGTTTCCTAGTTGAGCAGTTCTTC.

This chain connects TRBV6-5 to TRBJ1-5; 7 nucleotides line up with TRBD1. V shed 5 bases and J 8 bases; nucleotides not matched to a gene: 9. This CDR3 is built from 14 residues. The germline gives CDR1 MNHEY, CDR2 SVGAGI. Written as DNA, the CDR3 is TGTGCCAGCAGTCGCAGACAGGGAACGGAGCCCCAGCATTTT. Residues: CASSRRQGTEPQHF.